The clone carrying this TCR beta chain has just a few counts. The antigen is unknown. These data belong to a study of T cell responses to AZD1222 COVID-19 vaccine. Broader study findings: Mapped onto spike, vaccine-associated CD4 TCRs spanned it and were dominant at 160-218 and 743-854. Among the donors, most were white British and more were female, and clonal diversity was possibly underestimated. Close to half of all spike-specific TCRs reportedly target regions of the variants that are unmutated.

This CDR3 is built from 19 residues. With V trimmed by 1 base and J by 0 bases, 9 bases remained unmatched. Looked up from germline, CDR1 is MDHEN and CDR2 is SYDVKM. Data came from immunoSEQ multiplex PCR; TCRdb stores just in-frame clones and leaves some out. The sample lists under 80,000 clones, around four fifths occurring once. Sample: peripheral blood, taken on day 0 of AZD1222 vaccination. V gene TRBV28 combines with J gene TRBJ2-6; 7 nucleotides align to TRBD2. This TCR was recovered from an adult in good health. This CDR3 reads CASSLFGEGIGSGANVLTF. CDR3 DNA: TGTGCCAGCAGTTTATTTGGGGAGGGGATAGGCTCTGGGGCCAACGTCCTGACTTTC. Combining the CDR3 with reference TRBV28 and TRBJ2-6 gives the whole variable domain DVKVTQSSRYLVKRTGEKVFLECVQDMDHENMFWYRQDPGLGLRLIYFSYDVKMKEKGDIPEGYSVSREKKERFSLILESASTNQTSMYLCASSLFGEGIGSGANVLTFGAGSRLTVL.